These T cell receptor beta chains were read from a single sample in a study of blood T cells in healthy people across ages. TCRdb re-called the 5' RACE reads with MiXCR, one entry per CDR3 protein. The table has about 730,000 distinct CDR3 sequences, roughly 41% seen once. Sequenced sample: blood. Receptors were obtained from a woman aged 60 to 75 in good health. Each CDR3 is given with its conserved first and last residue. The D gene is left open where the match is weak. A row's size may be missing; if present it is once, few, many or a size class.

D gene: TRBD1; clone size: .; V gene: TRBV28; J gene: TRBJ2-5; CDR3 DNA: TGTGCCAGCACCTCGGGACAGGGGGTGGAGACCCAGTACTTC; CDR3 protein: CASTSGQGVETQYF
D gene: TRBD2; clone size: few; V gene: TRBV13; J gene: TRBJ2-7; CDR3 DNA: TGTGCCAGCAGGAGAGCGGGGGGCAGCTACGAGCAGTACTTC; CDR3 protein: CASRRAGGSYEQYF
D gene: .; clone size: .; V gene: TRBV9; J gene: TRBJ2-1; CDR3 DNA: TGTGCCAGCAGCGTAGGTGAGGGGGGGCAGTTCTTC; CDR3 protein: CASSVGEGGQFF
D gene: .; clone size: few; V gene: TRBV20-1; J gene: TRBJ1-1; CDR3 DNA: TGCAGTGCTAGATCAGGGAACGATGAAGCTTTCTTT; CDR3 protein: CSARSGNDEAFF
D gene: .; clone size: .; V gene: TRBV9; J gene: TRBJ2-2; CDR3 DNA: TGTGCCAGCAGCAGGACACCGCCGGGGGGGGAGCTGTTTTTT; CDR3 protein: CASSRTPPGGELFF
D gene: TRBD1; clone size: many; V gene: TRBV24-1; J gene: TRBJ2-3; CDR3 DNA: TGTGCCACCAGTGATTGGGGGACAGGGGGCGAGGATACGCAGTATTTT; CDR3 protein: CATSDWGTGGEDTQYF
D gene: TRBD2; clone size: .; V gene: TRBV6-1; J gene: TRBJ2-3; CDR3 DNA: TGTGCCAGCAGTAGGGGACTAGCGGGGGGCTTTTTCTCCACAGATACGCAGTATTTT; CDR3 protein: CASSRGLAGGFFSTDTQYF
D gene: .; clone size: .; V gene: TRBV24-1; J gene: TRBJ2-2; CDR3 DNA: TGTGCCACCAGTGATTTGCCGGGGTACACCGGGGAGCTGTTTTTT; CDR3 protein: CATSDLPGYTGELFF
D gene: TRBD2; clone size: few; V gene: TRBV14; J gene: TRBJ2-1; CDR3 DNA: TGTGCCAGCAGCCGGACGCTAGCGGATTCTGATGAGCAGTTCTTC; CDR3 protein: CASSRTLADSDEQFF
D gene: TRBD2; clone size: many; V gene: TRBV4-2; J gene: TRBJ2-3; CDR3 DNA: TGTGCCAGCAGCCAAGATCGCTTAACTAGCGGGAGTGCAGATACGCAGTATTTT; CDR3 protein: CASSQDRLTSGSADTQYF